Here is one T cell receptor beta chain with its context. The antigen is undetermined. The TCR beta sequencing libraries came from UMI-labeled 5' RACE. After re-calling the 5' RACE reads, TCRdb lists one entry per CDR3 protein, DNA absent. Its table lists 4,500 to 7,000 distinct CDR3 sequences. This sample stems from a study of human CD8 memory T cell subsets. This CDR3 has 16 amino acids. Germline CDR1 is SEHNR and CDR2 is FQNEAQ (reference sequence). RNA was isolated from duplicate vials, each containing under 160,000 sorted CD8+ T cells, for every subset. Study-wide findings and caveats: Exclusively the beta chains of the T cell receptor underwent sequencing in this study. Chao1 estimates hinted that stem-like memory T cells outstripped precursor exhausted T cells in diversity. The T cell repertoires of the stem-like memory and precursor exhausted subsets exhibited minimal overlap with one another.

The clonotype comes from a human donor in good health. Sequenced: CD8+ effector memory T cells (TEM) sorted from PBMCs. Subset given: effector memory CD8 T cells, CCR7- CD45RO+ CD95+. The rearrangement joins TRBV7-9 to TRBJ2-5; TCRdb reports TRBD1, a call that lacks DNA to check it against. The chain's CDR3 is CASSLEQGSYQETQYF. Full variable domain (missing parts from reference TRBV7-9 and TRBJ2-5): DTGVSQNPRHKITKRGQNVTFRCDPISEHNRLYWYRQTLGQGPEFLTYFQNEAQLEKSRLLSDRFSAERPKGSFSTLEIQRTEQGDSAMYLCASSLEQGSYQETQYFGPGTRLLVL.